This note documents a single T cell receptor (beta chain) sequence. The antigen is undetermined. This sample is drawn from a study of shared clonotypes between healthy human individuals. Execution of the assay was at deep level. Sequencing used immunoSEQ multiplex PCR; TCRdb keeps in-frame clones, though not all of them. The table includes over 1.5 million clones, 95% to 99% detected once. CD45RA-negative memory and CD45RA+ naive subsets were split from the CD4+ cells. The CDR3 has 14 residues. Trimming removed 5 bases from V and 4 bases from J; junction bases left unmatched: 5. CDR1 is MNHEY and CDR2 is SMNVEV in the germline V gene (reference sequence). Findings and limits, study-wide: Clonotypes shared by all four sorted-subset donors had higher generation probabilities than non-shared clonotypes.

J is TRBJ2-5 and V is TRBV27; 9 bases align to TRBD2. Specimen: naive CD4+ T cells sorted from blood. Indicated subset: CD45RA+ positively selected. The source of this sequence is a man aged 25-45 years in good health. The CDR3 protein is CASSRGLARETQYF. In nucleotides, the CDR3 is TGTGCCAGCAGTCGGGGACTAGCTCGAGAGACCCAGTACTTC.